A selection of T cell receptor beta chains follows, all from one sample in a study of PD-1 blockade in mismatch repair-deficient tumors. The method was immunoSEQ multiplex PCR; TCRdb's version includes in-frame clones alone and lacks a portion of them. Of around 100,000 clones in the sample, roughly 80% were seen once. The sequences come from peripheral blood, collected just over 59 weeks after starting pembrolizumab. These receptors came from an adult with mismatch repair-deficient cancer. CDR3s include the opening cysteine and the closing phenylalanine or tryptophan. A D gene is named only where the DNA matches it firmly. Only part of the rows carry a size: once, few, many, or a class if the clone is expanded.

abundance: -
d_gene: TRBD2
j_gene: TRBJ2-4
v_gene: TRBV5-1
CDR3nt: TGCGCCAGCAGCGGGGGGGACCGGATAGCCAAAAACATTCAGTACTTC
CDR3aa: CASSGGDRIAKNIQYF

abundance: -
d_gene: -
j_gene: TRBJ1-5
v_gene: TRBV19
CDR3nt: TGTGCCAGTAGTATAGGACAATTCCTCCAGCCCCAGCATTTT
CDR3aa: CASSIGQFLQPQHF

abundance: -
d_gene: TRBD1
j_gene: TRBJ2-5
v_gene: TRBV7-7
CDR3nt: TGTGCTAGCAGCATCGGGACAGGGGACAAGACCCAGTACTTC
CDR3aa: CASSIGTGDKTQYF

abundance: -
d_gene: TRBD1
j_gene: TRBJ2-3
v_gene: TRBV5-1
CDR3nt: TGCGCCAGCAGCTCACAGGGGGCTCCCGGAGATACGCAGTATTTT
CDR3aa: CASSSQGAPGDTQYF

abundance: -
d_gene: -
j_gene: TRBJ2-3
v_gene: TRBV25-1
CDR3nt: TGTGCCAGCAGTGAGGGCAAAGCCCTAAGCACAGATACGCAGTATTTT
CDR3aa: CASSEGKALSTDTQYF

abundance: -
d_gene: -
j_gene: TRBJ1-5
v_gene: TRBV6-1
CDR3nt: TGTGCCAGCAGTGAATTTAGGAATCAGCCCCAGCATTTT
CDR3aa: CASSEFRNQPQHF

abundance: -
d_gene: TRBD1
j_gene: TRBJ2-1
v_gene: TRBV30
CDR3nt: TGTGCCTGGGGGGACAGCTCCTACAATGAGCAGTTCTTC
CDR3aa: CAWGDSSYNEQFF

abundance: -
d_gene: TRBD1
j_gene: TRBJ1-2
v_gene: TRBV2
CDR3nt: TGTGCCAGCACCCGGGACAGGGGGCTTGATGGCTACACCTTC
CDR3aa: CASTRDRGLDGYTF

abundance: -
d_gene: TRBD2
j_gene: TRBJ2-1
v_gene: TRBV7-9
CDR3nt: TGTGCCAGCACTCGGACTAGTTTCAATGAGCAGTTCTTC
CDR3aa: CASTRTSFNEQFF

abundance: -
d_gene: -
j_gene: TRBJ1-5
v_gene: TRBV6-5
CDR3nt: TGTGCCAGCAGGGCCCAAGGGGACAGCAATCAGCCCCAGCATTTT
CDR3aa: CASRAQGDSNQPQHF

abundance: -
d_gene: -
j_gene: TRBJ2-5
v_gene: TRBV10-3
CDR3nt: TGTGCCATCAGTGAGTCGCGGGAGACCCAGTACTTC
CDR3aa: CAISESRETQYF

abundance: few
d_gene: -
j_gene: TRBJ1-1
v_gene: TRBV30
CDR3nt: TGTGCCTGGAACCAGGGTTGGGACACTGAAGCTTTCTTT
CDR3aa: CAWNQGWDTEAFF

abundance: few
d_gene: TRBD2
j_gene: TRBJ2-3
v_gene: TRBV19
CDR3nt: TGTGCCAGTGGACTAGCGGGATTTCCGTCGCAGTATTTT
CDR3aa: CASGLAGFPSQYF

abundance: -
d_gene: TRBD1
j_gene: TRBJ1-2
v_gene: TRBV7-9
CDR3nt: TGTGCCAGCAGCCCTCTCATCACAGGGGCCAACTATGGCTACACCTTC
CDR3aa: CASSPLITGANYGYTF

abundance: -
d_gene: TRBD2
j_gene: TRBJ2-7
v_gene: TRBV5-4
CDR3nt: TGTGCCAGCAGCCTAGATAGGACTAGCGGATCCTACGAGCAGTACTTC
CDR3aa: CASSLDRTSGSYEQYF

abundance: -
d_gene: TRBD1
j_gene: TRBJ1-5
v_gene: TRBV13
CDR3nt: TGTGCCAGCAGCTCTCGGACAGGAGGAAGCAATCAGCCCCAGCATTTT
CDR3aa: CASSSRTGGSNQPQHF

abundance: -
d_gene: TRBD1
j_gene: TRBJ1-1
v_gene: TRBV30
CDR3nt: TGTGCCTGGATGGGACAGGGGAACACTGAAGCTTTCTTT
CDR3aa: CAWMGQGNTEAFF

abundance: once
d_gene: -
j_gene: TRBJ2-2
v_gene: TRBV7-9
CDR3nt: TGTGCCAGCAGCTTAGACAGCCCTCCCGGGGAGCTGTTTTTT
CDR3aa: CASSLDSPPGELFF

abundance: -
d_gene: TRBD1
j_gene: TRBJ2-1
v_gene: TRBV6-4
CDR3nt: TGTGCCAGCAGTGACTGGAGCCAGGGGGCTCGGAATGAGCAGTTCTTC
CDR3aa: CASSDWSQGARNEQFF

abundance: -
d_gene: -
j_gene: TRBJ2-7
v_gene: TRBV4-1
CDR3nt: TGCGCCAGCAGCCAAGGACCCAGGGGTAGGACCTCTGCCTACGAGCAGTACTTC
CDR3aa: CASSQGPRGRTSAYEQYF

abundance: -
d_gene: -
j_gene: TRBJ1-2
v_gene: TRBV7-7
CDR3nt: TGTGCTATCCATGAGATAATCGGGATGGGGGGCTACACCTTC
CDR3aa: CAIHEIIGMGGYTF

abundance: -
d_gene: TRBD1
j_gene: TRBJ2-7
v_gene: TRBV13
CDR3nt: TGTGCCAGCAGCCCCGGGACAGGGGGCCCCTACGAGCAGTACTTC
CDR3aa: CASSPGTGGPYEQYF

abundance: -
d_gene: -
j_gene: TRBJ1-5
v_gene: TRBV30
CDR3nt: TGTGCCTGGAGTGTCCGCGGGAGGGGTAGCAATCAGCCCCAGCATTTT
CDR3aa: CAWSVRGRGSNQPQHF

abundance: -
d_gene: TRBD1
j_gene: TRBJ1-5
v_gene: TRBV5-6
CDR3nt: TGTGCCAGCAGCGCTGACAGGGGAGATAGCAATCAGCCCCAGCATTTT
CDR3aa: CASSADRGDSNQPQHF

abundance: -
d_gene: -
j_gene: TRBJ1-5
v_gene: TRBV4-2
CDR3nt: TGTGCCAGCAGCCACCCCCCGGCTCAGCCCCAGCATTTT
CDR3aa: CASSHPPAQPQHF

abundance: -
d_gene: TRBD1
j_gene: TRBJ2-5
v_gene: TRBV30
CDR3nt: TGTGCCTGGAGTGTACAGGGGTTGCGGGAGACCCAGTACTTC
CDR3aa: CAWSVQGLRETQYF

abundance: once
d_gene: -
j_gene: TRBJ1-1
v_gene: TRBV29-1
CDR3nt: TGCAGCGTTGGGACGGTCGACACTGAAGCTTTCTTT
CDR3aa: CSVGTVDTEAFF

abundance: once
d_gene: TRBD2
j_gene: TRBJ2-7
v_gene: TRBV7-2
CDR3nt: TGTGCCAGCAGCTTAGGAGGTAGCGGGGGCACCTACGAGCAGTACTTC
CDR3aa: CASSLGGSGGTYEQYF

abundance: -
d_gene: TRBD1
j_gene: TRBJ1-5
v_gene: TRBV10-1
CDR3nt: TGCGCCAGCAGTCCAAACAAGGGGAGGGGGCGAACGACCCTAAATCAGCCCCAGCATTTT
CDR3aa: CASSPNKGRGRTTLNQPQHF

abundance: few
d_gene: -
j_gene: TRBJ2-7
v_gene: TRBV6-4
CDR3nt: TGTGCCAGAGACTCGTATGGCCACGAGCAGTACTTC
CDR3aa: CARDSYGHEQYF

abundance: -
d_gene: -
j_gene: TRBJ1-1
v_gene: TRBV7-9
CDR3nt: TGTGCCAGCAGCATGAACACTGAAGCTTTCTTT
CDR3aa: CASSMNTEAFF

abundance: -
d_gene: -
j_gene: TRBJ1-5
v_gene: TRBV28
CDR3nt: TGTGCCAGCAATCAGCCCCAGCATTTT
CDR3aa: CASNQPQHF

abundance: -
d_gene: -
j_gene: TRBJ2-7
v_gene: TRBV5-1
CDR3nt: TGCGCCAGCAGCTTACAAACAGGATCCTACGAGCAGTACTTC
CDR3aa: CASSLQTGSYEQYF

abundance: once
d_gene: -
j_gene: TRBJ1-3
v_gene: TRBV21-1
CDR3nt: TGTGCCCGCACACAGGGGTACGCAAACACCATATATTTT
CDR3aa: CARTQGYANTIYF

abundance: -
d_gene: -
j_gene: TRBJ2-7
v_gene: TRBV6-1
CDR3nt: TGTGCCAGCAGTCTAACAGGAAACTACGAGCAGTACTTC
CDR3aa: CASSLTGNYEQYF

abundance: -
d_gene: -
j_gene: TRBJ2-6
v_gene: TRBV4-3
CDR3nt: TGCGCCAGCAGCCGGGCGCTGACCTCTGGGGCCAACGTCCTGACTTTC
CDR3aa: CASSRALTSGANVLTF

abundance: -
d_gene: TRBD1
j_gene: TRBJ1-4
v_gene: TRBV30
CDR3nt: TGTGCCTGGAGTGTACAAGGGACAGGGGATGAAAAACTGTTTTTT
CDR3aa: CAWSVQGTGDEKLFF

abundance: -
d_gene: -
j_gene: TRBJ1-1
v_gene: TRBV11-2
CDR3nt: TGTGCCAGCAGCTCTACAGTCCCGCGAGAAGCTTTCTTT
CDR3aa: CASSSTVPREAFF

abundance: -
d_gene: TRBD2
j_gene: TRBJ2-1
v_gene: TRBV29-1
CDR3nt: TGCAGCGTGGGGACTAGCGGCTACAATGAGCAGTTCTTC
CDR3aa: CSVGTSGYNEQFF

abundance: -
d_gene: TRBD2
j_gene: TRBJ2-1
v_gene: TRBV5-4
CDR3nt: TGTGCCAGCAGACTGGACTGGGGGGGTAACAATGAGCAGTTCTTC
CDR3aa: CASRLDWGGNNEQFF

abundance: -
d_gene: -
j_gene: TRBJ2-1
v_gene: TRBV7-9
CDR3nt: TGTGCCAGCAGCCCCCGGACGGGAGATATCGTCGATGAGCAGTTCTTC
CDR3aa: CASSPRTGDIVDEQFF

abundance: -
d_gene: -
j_gene: TRBJ2-3
v_gene: TRBV27
CDR3nt: TGTGCCAGCAGTCCCCGACACAGGGAAGGTACAGATACGCAGTATTTT
CDR3aa: CASSPRHREGTDTQYF

abundance: -
d_gene: -
j_gene: TRBJ1-1
v_gene: TRBV5-1
CDR3nt: TGCGCCAGCAGCTTGTTCGTGAACACTGAAGCTTTCTTT
CDR3aa: CASSLFVNTEAFF

abundance: -
d_gene: -
j_gene: TRBJ1-2
v_gene: TRBV19
CDR3nt: TGTGCCAGTAGTATAATTCCCATCGACAACTATGGCTACACCTTC
CDR3aa: CASSIIPIDNYGYTF

abundance: -
d_gene: TRBD2
j_gene: TRBJ2-2
v_gene: TRBV28
CDR3nt: TGTGCCAGCAGTTTCCTAGCGGGAGTCGGGGAGCTGTTTTTT
CDR3aa: CASSFLAGVGELFF

abundance: -
d_gene: TRBD1
j_gene: TRBJ1-5
v_gene: TRBV6-6
CDR3nt: TGTGCCAGCAGATACAGGGGCGTTCAGCCCCAGCATTTT
CDR3aa: CASRYRGVQPQHF

abundance: -
d_gene: -
j_gene: TRBJ2-2
v_gene: TRBV6-5
CDR3nt: TGTGCCAGCCGAAGGGGGAACACCGGGGAGCTGTTTTTT
CDR3aa: CASRRGNTGELFF

abundance: -
d_gene: -
j_gene: TRBJ2-3
v_gene: TRBV4-3
CDR3nt: TGCGCCAGCAGCCAAGATGAAGGGGCTAGCAAAGATACGCAGTATTTT
CDR3aa: CASSQDEGASKDTQYF

abundance: -
d_gene: TRBD2
j_gene: TRBJ2-1
v_gene: TRBV11-2
CDR3nt: TGTGCCAGCAGCGGTTACAGGGGCCTAGCGGGAGGGGATGAGCAGTTCTTC
CDR3aa: CASSGYRGLAGGDEQFF

abundance: -
d_gene: TRBD1
j_gene: TRBJ1-1
v_gene: TRBV7-2
CDR3nt: TGTGCCAGCAGCTTAGAAAGGGGGCGTCACACTGAAGCTTTCTTT
CDR3aa: CASSLERGRHTEAFF

abundance: once
d_gene: TRBD2
j_gene: TRBJ2-1
v_gene: TRBV5-4
CDR3nt: TGTGCCAGCAGCCCGTCGCCTGCGGGAGCAAATGAGCAGTTCTTC
CDR3aa: CASSPSPAGANEQFF